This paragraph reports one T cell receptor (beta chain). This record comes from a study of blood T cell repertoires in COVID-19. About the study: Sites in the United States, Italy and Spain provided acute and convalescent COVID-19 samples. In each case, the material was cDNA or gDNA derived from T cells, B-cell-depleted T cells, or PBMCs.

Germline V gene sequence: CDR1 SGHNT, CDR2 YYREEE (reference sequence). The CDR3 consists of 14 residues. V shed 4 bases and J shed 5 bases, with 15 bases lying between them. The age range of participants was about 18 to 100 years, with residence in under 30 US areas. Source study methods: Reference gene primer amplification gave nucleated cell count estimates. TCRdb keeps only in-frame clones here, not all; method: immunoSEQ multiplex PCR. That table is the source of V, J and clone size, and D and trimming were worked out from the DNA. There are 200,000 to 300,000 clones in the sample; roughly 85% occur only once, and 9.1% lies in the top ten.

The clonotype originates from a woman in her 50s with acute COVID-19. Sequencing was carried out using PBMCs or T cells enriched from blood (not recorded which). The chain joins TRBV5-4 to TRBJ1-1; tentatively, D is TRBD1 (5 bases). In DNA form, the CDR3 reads TGTGCCAGCAGCCCGGGGGGTAGGGCGACTGAAGCTTTCTTT. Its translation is CASSPGGRATEAFF.